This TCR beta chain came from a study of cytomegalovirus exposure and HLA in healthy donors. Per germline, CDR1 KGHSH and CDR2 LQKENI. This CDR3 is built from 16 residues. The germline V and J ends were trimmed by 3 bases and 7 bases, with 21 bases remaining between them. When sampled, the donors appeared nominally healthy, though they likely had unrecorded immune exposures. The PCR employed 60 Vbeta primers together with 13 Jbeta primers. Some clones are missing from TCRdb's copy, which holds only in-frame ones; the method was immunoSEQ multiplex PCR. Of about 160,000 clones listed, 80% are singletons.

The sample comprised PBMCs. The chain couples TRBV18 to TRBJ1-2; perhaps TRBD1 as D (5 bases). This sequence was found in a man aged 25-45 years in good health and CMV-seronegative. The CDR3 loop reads CASSPERFRELSGYTF. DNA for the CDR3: TGTGCCAGCTCACCTGAACGGTTCAGGGAACTTAGTGGCTACACCTTC.